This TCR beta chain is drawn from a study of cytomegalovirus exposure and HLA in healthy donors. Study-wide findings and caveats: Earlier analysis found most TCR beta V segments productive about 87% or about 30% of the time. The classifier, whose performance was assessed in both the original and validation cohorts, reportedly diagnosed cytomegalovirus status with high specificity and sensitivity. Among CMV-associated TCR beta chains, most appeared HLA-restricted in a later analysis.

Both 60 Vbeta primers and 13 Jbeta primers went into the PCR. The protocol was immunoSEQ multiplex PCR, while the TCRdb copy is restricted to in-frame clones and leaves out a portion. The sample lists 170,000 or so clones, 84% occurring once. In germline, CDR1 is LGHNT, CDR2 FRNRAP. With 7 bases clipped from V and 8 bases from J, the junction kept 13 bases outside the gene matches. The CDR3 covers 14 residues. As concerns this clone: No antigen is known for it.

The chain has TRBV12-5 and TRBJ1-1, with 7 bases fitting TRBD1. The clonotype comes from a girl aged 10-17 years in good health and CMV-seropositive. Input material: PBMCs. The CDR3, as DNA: TGTGCTAGTGCCCCCGCAGACAGGGTCCTCGAAGCTTTCTTT. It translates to CASAPADRVLEAFF. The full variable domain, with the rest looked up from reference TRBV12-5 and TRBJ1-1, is DARVTQTPRHKVTEMGQEVTMRCQPILGHNTVFWYRQTMMQGLELLAYFRNRAPLDDSGMPKDRFSAEMPDATLATLKIQPSEPRDSAVYFCASAPADRVLEAFFGQGTRLTVV.